These 2 T cell receptor beta chains came from one sample sequenced in a study of blood T cell repertoires in COVID-19. Generated by immunoSEQ multiplex PCR, the TCRdb table keeps only in-frame clones and is missing some. The table lists about 390,000 clones, about 90% of them singletons. Source material: peripheral blood. These receptors were taken from a woman in her sixties with COVID-19, enrolled during active disease.

The V and J genes are TRBV27 and TRBJ2-1, with 10 nucleotides matching TRBD2. The CDR3 covers 15 residues. CDR1 is MNHEY and CDR2 is SMNVEV in the germline V gene (reference sequence). Trimming removed 4 bases from V and 10 bases from J; junction bases left unmatched: 10. The CDR3 reads CASSSEAGGPWEQFF. The CDR3 DNA sequence: TGTGCCAGCAGTTCCGAAGCGGGGGGGCCTTGGGAGCAGTTCTTC.

This chain connects TRBV27 to TRBJ2-4; D may be TRBD1 (8 bases). The CDR3 extends over 14 amino acids. Germline assignment: CDR1 MNHEY and CDR2 SMNVEV (reference sequence). V was cut by 6 bases and J by 9 bases, with 18 bases left in between. The DNA for the CDR3 is TGTGCCAGCAGGCGGGGGACAGGAGGAGGCATTCAGTACTTC. Its translation: CASRRGTGGGIQYF.